The next 13 T cell receptor beta chains were all read from a single sample in a study of patients and donors after allogeneic stem cell transplantation. TCRdb called the RT-PCR reads again in MiXCR, with one record for every CDR3 protein. The table lists a few hundred thousand distinct CDR3 sequences, about 37% of them singletons, with 11% in the top ten. Sequenced material: blood, either unsorted or a sorted T cell fraction (not recorded which). These receptors came from a human donor who was either an allogeneic HSCT recipient or a stem cell or donor lymphocyte infusion donor (not recorded which). It is not recorded whose cells these are; they may come from a transplant donor.

The rearrangement links TRBV4-1 to TRBJ2-3; 7 bases fit TRBD1. The CDR3 is made up of 16 amino acids. Germline-derived CDR1 and CDR2 are MGHRA and YSYEKL. V shed 5 bases, J shed 2 bases, and the junction held 10 bases outside the gene matches. This chain's CDR3 is CASSASTGADTDTQYF. The CDR3 DNA follows: TGCGCCAGCAGCGCGAGCACAGGGGCTGACACAGATACGCAGTATTTT.

The V gene is TRBV10-3, the J gene TRBJ2-1; D unclear. Deletions cut 0 bases from V and 10 bases from J, with 10 bases between. The CDR3 spans 13 residues. The V gene's germline CDR1 is ENHRY and CDR2 SYGVKD. CDR3 coding DNA: TGTGCCATCAGTGAGTCTTTGGGGTACGAGCAGTTCTTC. Translating gives CAISESLGYEQFF.

This clonotype was counted between two and nine times. The rearrangement uses TRBV12-3 or TRBV12-4 and TRBJ1-6; the match to TRBD1 covers 7 bases. This CDR3 has 14 amino acids. J lost 7 bases, V lost 7 bases, and 7 bases had no gene match. The CDR3 loop reads CASNRGQKNSPLHF. As DNA, the CDR3 is TGTGCCAGCAATAGGGGACAGAAAAATTCACCCCTCCACTTT.

This clonotype appeared a single time. The gene calls are TRBV6-6 and TRBJ2-7; TRBD1 aligns across 10 bases. The ends lost 6 bases at V and 3 bases at J; junction bases unmatched: 5. Germline V lookup: CDR1 MNHNY, CDR2 SVGAGI (reference sequence). There are 14 residues in the CDR3. As DNA, the CDR3 is TGTGCCAGCAGCTATGGGGACAGGGGCTACGAGCAGTACTTC. It specifies CASSYGDRGYEQYF.

The chain is built from TRBV2 and TRBJ1-2, with 7 bases aligning to TRBD1. V shed 6 bases, J shed 7 bases, and the junction held 11 bases outside the gene matches. CDR3 length equals 14 residues. Germline loops: CDR1 SNHLY, CDR2 FYNNEI. This chain's CDR3 is CASRTRQGRLGYTF. CDR3 nucleotides: TGTGCCAGCAGGACCCGACAGGGACGACTTGGCTACACCTTC. Supplemented by reference TRBV2 and TRBJ1-2, the full variable domain reads EPEVTQTPSHQVTQMGQEVILRCVPISNHLYFYWYRQILGQKVEFLVSFYNNEISEKSEIFDDQFSVERPDGSNFTLKIRSTKLEDSAMYFCASRTRQGRLGYTFGSGTRLTVV.

This clonotype was seen a handful of times. CDR3 sequence reads: CASSLIGTSGIYNEQFF. CDR3 coding DNA: TGTGCCAGCAGTTTAATCGGGACTAGCGGGATATACAATGAGCAGTTCTTC. The gene calls are TRBV27 and TRBJ2-1, with 13 nucleotides matching TRBD2. CDR1 is MNHEY, CDR2 SMNVEV, per germline (reference sequence). The CDR3 is 17 amino acids. Trimming at V came to 2 bases and at J to 4 bases, leaving 5 bases not matched to a gene.

The chain carries TRBV29-1 and TRBJ2-3; D is ambiguous. Between the trimmed V and J ends, which lost 1 base and 2 bases, there was a span of 7 bases. The CDR3 loop spans 13 amino acids. Per the germline V gene, CDR1 is SQVTM and CDR2 is ANQGSEA. This chain's CDR3 is CSVEVTATDTQYF. CDR3 sequence (DNA): TGCAGCGTTGAAGTTACCGCCACAGATACGCAGTATTTT.

V is TRBV24-1 and J is TRBJ2-2; 7 bases map to TRBD1. This CDR3 has 17 residues. Germline lookup yields CDR1 KGHDR and CDR2 SFDVKD. V dropped 1 base and J dropped 1; count of bases not matched to a gene: 5. CDR3 DNA sequence: TGTGCCACCAGTGATTTATCCAGGGGGTTGAACACCGGGGAGCTGTTTTTT. Translating it yields CATSDLSRGLNTGELFF.

The sample holds a few counts of this clonotype. The genes are TRBV4-1 and TRBJ1-1; D perhaps matches TRBD1 (5 bases). Germline CDR1 and CDR2: MGHRA and YSYEKL. The CDR3 spans 18 residues. Deletions cut 5 bases from V and 0 bases from J, with 22 bases between. The CDR3 nucleotides are TGCGCCAGCAGCAAAGGGGAGGGAATCCCTTACATGAACACTGAAGCTTTCTTT. This encodes CASSKGEGIPYMNTEAFF.

The genes are TRBV29-1 and TRBJ2-7; no firm D call. V lost 1 base to trimming and J lost 5 bases, with 6 bases between them. Germline V gene sequence: CDR1 SQVTM, CDR2 ANQGSEA. This CDR3 is built from 11 residues. CDR3 amino acids: CSVEVTDEQYF. The CDR3 region has the DNA TGCAGCGTTGAAGTGACCGACGAGCAGTACTTC.

This clonotype was found a few times. The chain employs TRBV4-3 and TRBJ1-2; tentative D call: TRBD1 (5 bases). The germline V gene has CDR1 LGHNA and CDR2 YSLEER. V lost 0 bases and J 4 bases, leaving 18 bases between the germline ends. This CDR3 comprises 17 residues. CDR3 coding DNA: TGCGCCAGCAGCCAAGAGGGGTCAGGGCGAGGGATCTATGGCTACACCTTC. Amino acids: CASSQEGSGRGIYGYTF.

The J gene is TRBJ1-2, the V gene TRBV3-1, with 8 bases matching TRBD1. From germline, CDR1 is LGHDT and CDR2 YNNKEL (reference sequence). The CDR3 has 14 amino acids. Unmatched junction bases numbered 12, after V lost 7 bases and J lost 8 bases. The CDR3 protein is CASTSGGRGQGYTF. DNA of the CDR3: TGTGCCAGCACCTCAGGAGGCAGGGGGCAAGGCTACACCTTC. Full variable domain (rest looked up from reference TRBV3-1 and TRBJ1-2): DTAVSQTPKYLVTQMGNDKSIKCEQNLGHDTMYWYKQDSKKFLKIMFSYNNKELIINETVPNRFSPKSPDKAHLNLHINSLELGDSAVYFCASTSGGRGQGYTFGSGTRLTVV.

The rearrangement links TRBV5-4 to TRBJ2-1; either TRBD1 or TRBD2 may fit D (6 bases each). This CDR3 region has 14 residues. In germline, CDR1 is SGHNT, CDR2 YYREEE (reference sequence). V lost 4 bases to trimming and J lost 9 bases, with 17 bases between them. Here the CDR3 DNA reads TGTGCCAGCAGCCCAATTAGGGGGGATGGTGAGCAGTTCTTC. Translated: CASSPIRGDGEQFF.